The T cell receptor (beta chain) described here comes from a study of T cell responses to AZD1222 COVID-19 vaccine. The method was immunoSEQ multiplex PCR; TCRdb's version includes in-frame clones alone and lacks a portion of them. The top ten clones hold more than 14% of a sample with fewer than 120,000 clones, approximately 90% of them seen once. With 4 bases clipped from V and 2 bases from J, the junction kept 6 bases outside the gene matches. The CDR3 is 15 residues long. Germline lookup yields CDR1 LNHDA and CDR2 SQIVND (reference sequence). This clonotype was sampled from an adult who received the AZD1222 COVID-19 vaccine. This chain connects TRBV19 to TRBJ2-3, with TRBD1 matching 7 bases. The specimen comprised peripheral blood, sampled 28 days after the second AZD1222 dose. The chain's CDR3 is CASSRGQKLTDTQYF. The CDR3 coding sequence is TGTGCCAGTAGTAGGGGACAGAAACTCACAGATACGCAGTATTTT.